Listed below are T cell receptor beta chains from one sample, sequenced in a study of CD8 T cells in ankylosing spondylitis. TCRdb independently ran MiXCR on the 5' RACE reads; one entry per CDR3 protein. The sample holds 350,000 to 400,000 distinct CDR3 sequences, roughly 20% seen once. Input material: blood, either unsorted or a sorted T cell fraction (not recorded which). All receptors come from a male donor with ankylosing spondylitis or in good health (not recorded which). Both conserved end residues are part of each CDR3. D genes are given only for firm matches. The size field is filled for only some rows; it gives once, few, many or a size class.

V gene: TRBV29-1
clone size: NA
J gene: TRBJ1-2
D gene: NA
CDR3 protein: CSVDPTALYGYTF
CDR3 DNA: TGCAGCGTTGACCCGACGGCCCTTTATGGCTACACCTTC

V gene: TRBV13
clone size: few
J gene: TRBJ2-2
D gene: NA
CDR3 protein: CASSARTVSNTGELFF
CDR3 DNA: TGTGCCAGCAGCGCCAGGACGGTTTCGAACACCGGGGAGCTGTTTTTT

V gene: TRBV7-9
clone size: few
J gene: TRBJ2-3
D gene: TRBD2
CDR3 protein: CASSLATSDTQYF
CDR3 DNA: TGTGCCAGCAGCCTAGCGACTAGCGATACGCAGTATTTT

V gene: TRBV29-1
clone size: many
J gene: TRBJ2-7
D gene: NA
CDR3 protein: CSVEAGGLGYEQYF
CDR3 DNA: TGCAGCGTTGAAGCCGGGGGCCTAGGCTACGAGCAGTACTTC

V gene: TRBV4-1
clone size: NA
J gene: TRBJ2-5
D gene: TRBD2
CDR3 protein: CASSHPLAGGIETQYF
CDR3 DNA: TGCGCCAGCAGCCACCCCCTAGCGGGGGGGATCGAGACCCAGTACTTC

V gene: TRBV6-1
clone size: few
J gene: TRBJ2-3
D gene: NA
CDR3 protein: CASSPLGGGVTDTQYF
CDR3 DNA: TGTGCCAGCAGCCCCCTGGGTGGCGGGGTCACAGATACGCAGTATTTT

V gene: TRBV7-2
clone size: NA
J gene: TRBJ1-2
D gene: NA
CDR3 protein: CASSPELLPWDGYTF
CDR3 DNA: TGTGCCAGCAGCCCCGAATTGCTCCCCTGGGATGGCTACACCTTC

V gene: TRBV3-1
clone size: NA
J gene: TRBJ2-7
D gene: TRBD1
CDR3 protein: CASSLLRDSIYEQYF
CDR3 DNA: TGTGCCAGCAGCCTACTCCGGGACAGTATCTACGAGCAGTACTTC

V gene: TRBV21-1
clone size: few
J gene: TRBJ2-1
D gene: NA
CDR3 protein: CASPGRGDEQFF
CDR3 DNA: TGTGCCAGCCCCGGGCGGGGGGATGAGCAGTTCTTC

V gene: TRBV4-1
clone size: NA
J gene: TRBJ2-5
D gene: NA
CDR3 protein: CASSQEGTGAQYF
CDR3 DNA: TGCGCCAGCAGCCAAGAGGGCACCGGGGCCCAGTACTTC

V gene: TRBV6-1
clone size: few
J gene: TRBJ1-5
D gene: NA
CDR3 protein: CASTPLFGNQPQHF
CDR3 DNA: TGTGCCAGCACTCCCCTTTTTGGCAATCAGCCCCAGCATTTT

V gene: TRBV4-1
clone size: NA
J gene: TRBJ2-7
D gene: NA
CDR3 protein: CASSQVGGDSRHF
CDR3 DNA: TGCGCCAGCAGCCAAGTAGGAGGAGACAGTCGACACTTC

V gene: TRBV19
clone size: NA
J gene: TRBJ2-1
D gene: TRBD1
CDR3 protein: CASSIQDRGAEGQFF
CDR3 DNA: TGTGCCAGTAGTATCCAGGACAGGGGCGCTGAGGGGCAGTTCTTC

V gene: TRBV12-3/TRBV12-4
clone size: NA
J gene: TRBJ2-7
D gene: NA
CDR3 protein: CASRPGTSGQYF
CDR3 DNA: TGTGCCAGCAGGCCCGGGACCTCCGGCCAGTACTTC

V gene: TRBV12-3/TRBV12-4
clone size: few
J gene: TRBJ2-2
D gene: NA
CDR3 protein: CASSRAVNTGELFF
CDR3 DNA: TGTGCCAGCAGTCGCGCGGTGAACACCGGGGAGCTGTTTTTT

V gene: TRBV6-1
clone size: NA
J gene: TRBJ2-1
D gene: TRBD1
CDR3 protein: CASMGQGRNEQFF
CDR3 DNA: TGTGCCAGCATGGGACAGGGAAGGAATGAGCAGTTCTTC

V gene: TRBV3-1
clone size: NA
J gene: TRBJ2-7
D gene: NA
CDR3 protein: CASSQEVPPLVEQYF
CDR3 DNA: TGTGCCAGCAGCCAAGAAGTCCCGCCGCTAGTAGAGCAGTACTTC

V gene: TRBV20-1
clone size: few
J gene: TRBJ2-5
D gene: TRBD2
CDR3 protein: CSARDLGGWQETQYF
CDR3 DNA: TGCAGTGCTAGAGATCTGGGAGGGTGGCAAGAGACCCAGTACTTC

V gene: TRBV12-3/TRBV12-4
clone size: NA
J gene: TRBJ2-1
D gene: NA
CDR3 protein: CASSLLAGDEQFF
CDR3 DNA: TGTGCCAGCAGTTTATTGGCAGGGGATGAGCAGTTCTTC

V gene: TRBV27
clone size: few
J gene: TRBJ2-3
D gene: TRBD2
CDR3 protein: CASSLLALSTDTQYF
CDR3 DNA: TGTGCCAGCAGCCTACTAGCGCTGAGCACAGATACGCAGTATTTT

V gene: TRBV29-1
clone size: NA
J gene: TRBJ2-7
D gene: NA
CDR3 protein: CSVTGTGGEQYF
CDR3 DNA: TGCAGCGTAACCGGGACGGGCGGCGAGCAGTACTTC

V gene: TRBV4-1
clone size: few
J gene: TRBJ2-2
D gene: NA
CDR3 protein: CASAGANTGELFF
CDR3 DNA: TGCGCAAGCGCAGGGGCGAACACCGGGGAGCTGTTTTTT

V gene: TRBV29-1
clone size: NA
J gene: TRBJ2-7
D gene: NA
CDR3 protein: CSVSLDNRYEQYF
CDR3 DNA: TGCAGCGTTTCGTTAGACAACCGCTACGAGCAGTACTTC

V gene: TRBV5-6
clone size: NA
J gene: TRBJ2-5
D gene: TRBD1
CDR3 protein: CASSPSTTGGWEETQYF
CDR3 DNA: TGTGCCAGCAGCCCATCCACGACAGGGGGCTGGGAGGAGACCCAGTACTTC

V gene: TRBV2
clone size: few
J gene: TRBJ2-2
D gene: TRBD1
CDR3 protein: CASRGSGTGSKMNTGELFF
CDR3 DNA: TGTGCCAGCAGGGGCTCAGGGACAGGTTCTAAGATGAACACCGGGGAGCTGTTTTTT

V gene: TRBV11-2
clone size: once
J gene: TRBJ2-7
D gene: TRBD2
CDR3 protein: CASRTSGPSYEQYF
CDR3 DNA: TGTGCCAGCAGGACTAGCGGGCCCTCCTACGAGCAGTACTTC

V gene: TRBV7-9
clone size: NA
J gene: TRBJ2-3
D gene: NA
CDR3 protein: CASSESVGGPNTDTQYF
CDR3 DNA: TGTGCCAGCAGCGAGTCGGTTGGTGGGCCGAACACAGATACGCAGTATTTT

V gene: TRBV2
clone size: NA
J gene: TRBJ2-1
D gene: NA
CDR3 protein: CASSEESSYNEQFF
CDR3 DNA: TGTGCCAGCAGTGAAGAGAGCTCCTACAATGAGCAGTTCTTC

V gene: TRBV12-3/TRBV12-4
clone size: few
J gene: TRBJ2-3
D gene: NA
CDR3 protein: CASSPWTASSTDTQYF
CDR3 DNA: TGTGCCAGCAGCCCCTGGACAGCGTCTAGCACAGATACGCAGTATTTT

V gene: TRBV12-3/TRBV12-4
clone size: NA
J gene: TRBJ2-2
D gene: NA
CDR3 protein: CASRPRVGGELFF
CDR3 DNA: TGTGCCAGCAGGCCCCGGGTGGGAGGGGAGCTGTTTTTT

V gene: TRBV7-2
clone size: NA
J gene: TRBJ2-7
D gene: TRBD2
CDR3 protein: CASSLALGGEVYEQYF
CDR3 DNA: TGTGCCAGCAGCTTAGCGCTTGGGGGGGAGGTCTACGAGCAGTACTTC

V gene: TRBV5-1
clone size: few
J gene: TRBJ2-7
D gene: TRBD2
CDR3 protein: CASSLGLANSYEQYF
CDR3 DNA: TGCGCCAGCAGCTTGGGACTAGCGAACTCCTACGAGCAGTACTTC

V gene: TRBV20-1
clone size: many
J gene: TRBJ2-7
D gene: NA
CDR3 protein: CSARMRDPYEQYF
CDR3 DNA: TGCAGTGCTAGAATGAGAGACCCCTACGAGCAGTACTTC

V gene: TRBV12-3/TRBV12-4
clone size: NA
J gene: TRBJ2-1
D gene: NA
CDR3 protein: CATPPGSNGVYNEQFF
CDR3 DNA: TGTGCCACCCCTCCCGGGTCCAATGGTGTCTACAATGAGCAGTTCTTC

V gene: TRBV9
clone size: NA
J gene: TRBJ1-5
D gene: NA
CDR3 protein: CASSADGGNNQPQHF
CDR3 DNA: TGTGCCAGCAGCGCCGATGGGGGCAACAATCAGCCCCAGCATTTT